The entry below describes one T cell receptor (beta chain). This sample is part of a study of control samples from healthy donors and cancer patients. The CDR3 loop spans 14 amino acids. Germline V gene lookup returns CDR1 MNHEY and CDR2 SVGAGI. V was pared by 2 bases and J by 4 bases, with 11 bases between. Profiling relied on immunoSEQ multiplex PCR, and the TCRdb table lists in-frame clones only, not all of them. The table has 95,000 to 130,000 clones, 85% to 90% seen once. Sequencing was performed on PBMCs. This clonotype originated in a woman between 50 and 59 years old with colorectal cancer. The chain uses TRBV6-5 and TRBJ1-2; D unresolved. The CDR3 protein is CASSYNPQTYGYTF. CDR3 bases: TGTGCCAGCAGTTACAACCCACAGACCTATGGCTACACCTTC.